This TCR beta chain stems from a study of T cell responses to AZD1222 COVID-19 vaccine. The study, taken as a whole, reports: Repertoires were obtained solely post-peak T cell response. Two doses of AZD1222 preceded a rise in Spike-specific TCR breadth and depth. Only a handful of AZD1222 recipients were seropositive at baseline. Among the donors, most were white British and more were female, and clonal diversity was possibly underestimated.

Trimming cost V 0 bases and J 5 bases, with 14 bases left between them. CDR1 is GTSNPN and CDR2 is SVGIG in the germline V gene (reference sequence). The CDR3 runs to 15 residues. Clones were read by immunoSEQ multiplex PCR, and TCRdb kept only the in-frame ones, dropping some. The sample lists about 120,000 clones, around 92% occurring once. Of note for this clone: As yet, its antigen is unknown.

Sequencing used peripheral blood, obtained on day 0 of AZD1222 vaccination. The TCR sequence derives from an adult in good health. The chain couples TRBV30 to TRBJ1-5; D perhaps matches TRBD1 (5 bases). CDR3 sequence reads: CAWSVGQGGYQPQHF. The CDR3 DNA sequence: TGTGCCTGGAGTGTGGGGCAGGGAGGTTATCAGCCCCAGCATTTT.